A selection of T cell receptor beta chains follows, all from one sample in a study of blood T cell repertoires in COVID-19. The protocol was immunoSEQ multiplex PCR, while the TCRdb copy is restricted to in-frame clones and leaves out a portion. The sample lists roughly 110,000 clones, roughly 88% occurring once. Sequencing input: peripheral blood. The receptors here all came from a man aged 50-60 years with active or convalescent COVID-19. CDR3s include the opening cysteine and the closing phenylalanine or tryptophan. D genes are given only for firm matches. The listing skips clone size in some rows; elsewhere it reads once, few, many or a size class.

d_call	clone_size	j_call	v_call	cdr3_aa	cdr3_nt
TRBD2	NA	TRBJ2-1	TRBV9	CASSGAGTSRREQFF	TGTGCCAGCAGCGGAGCCGGGACTAGCAGGAGGGAGCAGTTCTTC
NA	few	TRBJ2-7	TRBV11-2	CASRRPAGAYEQYF	TGTGCCAGCAGACGACCGGCAGGCGCCTACGAGCAGTACTTC
TRBD1	NA	TRBJ2-7	TRBV6-1	CASSDEGTGLGYYEQYF	TGTGCCAGCAGTGATGAGGGGACAGGGCTCGGTTACTACGAGCAGTACTTC
TRBD1	NA	TRBJ2-7	TRBV19	CASSIPGQGLNEQYF	TGTGCCAGTAGTATCCCTGGACAGGGGTTAAACGAGCAGTACTTC
TRBD1	once	TRBJ2-2	TRBV28	CASSSARTGRVKNTGELFF	TGTGCCAGCAGTTCTGCAAGGACAGGGAGAGTGAAAAACACCGGGGAGCTGTTTTTT
NA	NA	TRBJ2-5	TRBV6-5	CASTVVRQVEETQYF	TGTGCCAGCACCGTCGTTCGACAGGTGGAAGAGACCCAGTACTTC
TRBD2	NA	TRBJ2-5	TRBV4-2	CASSQSGLQQETQYF	TGTGCCAGCAGCCAGTCGGGACTACAACAAGAGACCCAGTACTTC
NA	NA	TRBJ2-5	TRBV7-2	CASSLGRSEGETQYF	TGTGCCAGCAGCCTCGGACGGTCGGAGGGAGAGACCCAGTACTTC
TRBD1	NA	TRBJ1-2	TRBV7-9	CASSNRQGWDGYTF	TGTGCCAGCAGCAACCGACAGGGGTGGGATGGCTACACCTTC
NA	NA	TRBJ2-7	TRBV27	CASVRGRRVMRYYEQYF	TGTGCCAGCGTAAGAGGGAGGCGGGTCATGAGATACTACGAGCAGTACTTC
NA	once	TRBJ2-5	TRBV4-3	CASSQEGGVAETQYF	TGCGCCAGCAGCCAAGAAGGTGGAGTGGCGGAGACCCAGTACTTC
NA	NA	TRBJ1-2	TRBV5-4	CASSPRRRAHPYGYTF	TGTGCCAGCAGCCCCCGTCGGAGGGCTCACCCTTATGGCTACACCTTC
TRBD1	NA	TRBJ2-7	TRBV6-6	CASSYYPGQRSYEQYF	TGTGCCAGCAGTTATTATCCGGGACAGCGTTCCTACGAGCAGTACTTC
TRBD1	NA	TRBJ1-2	TRBV4-3	CASSQGGQGWVYGYTF	TGCGCCAGCAGCCAGGGAGGACAGGGGTGGGTCTATGGCTACACCTTC
TRBD1	few	TRBJ1-5	TRBV5-6	CASSGTRDRHDQPQHF	TGTGCCAGCAGCGGAACCCGGGACAGGCATGATCAGCCCCAGCATTTT
TRBD1	few	TRBJ1-2	TRBV30	CAWSVETGTGYTF	TGTGCCTGGAGTGTAGAGACAGGGACCGGCTACACCTTC
TRBD2	NA	TRBJ2-2	TRBV5-1	CASSLAGGSGRYTGELFF	TGCGCCAGCAGCTTGGCGGGTGGCAGCGGGAGGTACACCGGGGAGCTGTTTTTT
TRBD1	NA	TRBJ1-2	TRBV11-2	CASGLTGTGTYGYTF	TGTGCCAGCGGATTAACAGGGACAGGGACATATGGCTACACCTTC
TRBD1	NA	TRBJ2-1	TRBV23-1	CASSLTGDNEQFF	TGCGCCAGCAGTCTTACAGGGGATAATGAGCAGTTCTTC
NA	NA	TRBJ1-6	TRBV7-2	CASSTGNSPLHF	TGTGCCAGCAGCACCGGGAATTCACCCCTCCACTTT
NA	NA	TRBJ1-2	TRBV4-1	CASSLVGDGGYTF	TGCGCCAGCAGCTTAGTGGGAGATGGAGGCTACACCTTC
NA	NA	TRBJ2-3	TRBV14	CASSQDVTTGDTQYF	TGTGCCAGCAGCCAAGACGTGACTACGGGGGATACGCAGTATTTT
TRBD2	NA	TRBJ2-1	TRBV9	CASSVGASGFSYNEQFF	TGTGCCAGCAGCGTAGGAGCTAGCGGGTTCTCCTACAATGAGCAGTTCTTC
TRBD2	once	TRBJ2-7	TRBV18	CASSTGTSGSYEQYF	TGTGCCAGCTCAACCGGGACTAGCGGCTCCTACGAGCAGTACTTC
NA	NA	TRBJ2-6	TRBV6-2/TRBV6-3	CASSHHGGSGANVLTF	TGTGCCAGCAGCCATCACGGGGGCTCTGGGGCCAACGTCCTGACTTTC
TRBD1	NA	TRBJ1-3	TRBV7-9	CASSLTGGGNTIYF	TGTGCCAGCAGCTTAACAGGGGGTGGAAACACCATATATTTT
NA	NA	TRBJ2-1	TRBV9	CASSARGDSYNEQFF	TGTGCCAGCAGCGCGCGCGGAGACTCCTACAATGAGCAGTTCTTC
NA	NA	TRBJ2-2	TRBV6-5	CASSYSRDGGELFF	TGTGCCAGCAGTTACTCCAGGGATGGCGGGGAGCTGTTTTTT
NA	NA	TRBJ2-7	TRBV7-6	CASSLEAGEVPYEQYF	TGTGCCAGCAGCTTAGAAGCAGGGGAAGTCCCCTACGAGCAGTACTTC
TRBD2	NA	TRBJ2-1	TRBV5-1	CASSYGTSGRNEQFF	TGCGCCAGCAGCTATGGGACTAGCGGCCGGAATGAGCAGTTCTTC
NA	NA	TRBJ1-2	TRBV6-5	CASSPRRREDGYTF	TGTGCCAGCAGTCCCAGGAGAAGGGAGGATGGCTACACCTTC
NA	NA	TRBJ2-5	TRBV30	CAWTQQETQYF	TGTGCCTGGACTCAGCAAGAGACCCAGTACTTC
TRBD1	NA	TRBJ1-2	TRBV28	CASSLYPQGANYGYTF	TGTGCCAGCAGTTTATACCCACAGGGGGCGAACTATGGCTACACCTTC
NA	NA	TRBJ2-3	TRBV10-1	CASSVSGSTDTQYF	TGCGCCAGCAGTGTAAGCGGAAGCACAGATACGCAGTATTTT
NA	NA	TRBJ2-1	TRBV20-1	CSARLAPEQFF	TGCAGTGCTAGACTAGCGCCTGAGCAGTTCTTC
TRBD1	NA	TRBJ1-2	TRBV28	CASSLDRGYGYTF	TGTGCCAGCAGTCTCGACAGGGGCTATGGCTACACCTTC
NA	NA	TRBJ2-7	TRBV5-4	CASSGTSHIDEQYF	TGTGCCAGCAGTGGTACTTCCCATATCGACGAGCAGTACTTC
TRBD1	NA	TRBJ1-1	TRBV7-9	CASSPRGRVGNTEAFF	TGTGCCAGCAGCCCCAGGGGGCGAGTGGGGAACACTGAAGCTTTCTTT
TRBD1	NA	TRBJ1-2	TRBV13	CASSRGAGQGYGYTF	TGTGCCAGCAGCCGGGGGGCCGGACAGGGATATGGCTACACCTTC
TRBD2	NA	TRBJ2-1	TRBV6-1	CASSEEAGGPSEQFF	TGTGCCAGCAGTGAAGAAGCGGGAGGGCCAAGTGAGCAGTTCTTC
NA	NA	TRBJ1-2	TRBV28	CASSPSDYGYTF	TGTGCCAGCAGTCCAAGCGACTATGGCTACACCTTC
NA	NA	TRBJ2-1	TRBV5-6	CASSSAAEQFF	TGTGCCAGCAGCTCTGCAGCGGAGCAGTTCTTC
NA	NA	TRBJ1-3	TRBV7-6	CASSLFSGQDGNTIYF	TGTGCCAGCAGCTTGTTTTCGGGACAAGACGGAAACACCATATATTTT
NA	NA	TRBJ2-7	TRBV11-3	CASSLDGSYEQYF	TGTGCCAGCAGCTTAGATGGGAGCTACGAGCAGTACTTC
TRBD2	NA	TRBJ2-5	TRBV7-2	CASSRTSGAQETQYF	TGTGCCAGCAGCCGTACTAGCGGGGCCCAAGAGACCCAGTACTTC
NA	NA	TRBJ2-1	TRBV18	CASSPPASYNEQFF	TGTGCCAGCTCACCACCTGCTAGCTACAATGAGCAGTTCTTC
NA	NA	TRBJ1-5	TRBV18	CASSPSRAGSNQPQHF	TGTGCCAGCTCACCGTCCAGGGCGGGAAGCAATCAGCCCCAGCATTTT
NA	NA	TRBJ2-2	TRBV19	CASKTRNTGELFF	TGTGCCAGTAAGACAAGAAACACCGGGGAGCTGTTTTTT
TRBD1	NA	TRBJ2-7	TRBV25-1	CASSDGTGYEQYF	TGTGCCAGCAGTGACGGGACAGGTTACGAGCAGTACTTC
NA	NA	TRBJ1-1	TRBV19	CASSTQQGNTEAFF	TGTGCCAGTAGTACGCAACAGGGAAACACTGAAGCTTTCTTT
TRBD2	NA	TRBJ2-1	TRBV29-1	CSVFFTGGGEQFF	TGCAGCGTTTTCTTCACGGGAGGTGGTGAGCAGTTCTTC